This TCR beta chain derives from a study of T cell clones after liver transplantation. Across the study: Tolerant meant at least one year fully off immunosuppression without liver enzymes above twice normal. Whole-study results and caveats: In 5 of 8 subjects, circulating graft-donor-reactive CD4 TCRbeta sequences fell significantly after transplant.

Method: immunoSEQ multiplex PCR; TCRdb's copy keeps in-frame clones and lacks some. The table shows tens of thousands of clones, with roughly two thirds occurring only once. This clone was observed a handful of times. Its cognate antigen is unknown. CDR3 size: 17 residues. CDR1 is WNHNN, CDR2 SYGVQD, per germline (reference sequence). Between the trimmed V and J ends, which lost 8 bases and 3 bases, there was a span of 20 bases. This sequence was found in a human donor who received a liver transplant. This specimen was CD4+ T cells from blood, taken before liver transplant. The chain carries TRBV10-1 and TRBJ1-6, with TRBD1 as a possible D gene (5 bases). The CDR3 DNA reads as TGCGCCAGCCACGACCTACCGTCCAGGGACTATAATTCACCCCTCCACTTT. It specifies CASHDLPSRDYNSPLHF.